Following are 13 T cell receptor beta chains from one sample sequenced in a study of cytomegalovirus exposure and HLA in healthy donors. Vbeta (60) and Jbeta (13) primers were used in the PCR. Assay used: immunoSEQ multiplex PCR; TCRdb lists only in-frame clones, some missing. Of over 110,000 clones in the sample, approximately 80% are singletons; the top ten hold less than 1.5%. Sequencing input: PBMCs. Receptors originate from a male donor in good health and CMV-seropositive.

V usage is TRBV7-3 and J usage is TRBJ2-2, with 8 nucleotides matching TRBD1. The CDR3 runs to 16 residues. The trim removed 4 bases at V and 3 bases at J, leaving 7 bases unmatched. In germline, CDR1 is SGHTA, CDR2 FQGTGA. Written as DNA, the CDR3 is TGTGCCAGCAGCTCTCAACCGGACAGGGACACCGGGGAGCTGTTTTTT. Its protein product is CASSSQPDRDTGELFF.

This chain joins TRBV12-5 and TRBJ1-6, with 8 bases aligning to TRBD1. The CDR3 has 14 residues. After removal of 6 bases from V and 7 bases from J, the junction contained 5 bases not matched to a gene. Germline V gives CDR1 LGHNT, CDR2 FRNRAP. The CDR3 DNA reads TGTGCTAGTGGGACAGGGGAGCAAAATTCACCCCTCCACTTT. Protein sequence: CASGTGEQNSPLHF.

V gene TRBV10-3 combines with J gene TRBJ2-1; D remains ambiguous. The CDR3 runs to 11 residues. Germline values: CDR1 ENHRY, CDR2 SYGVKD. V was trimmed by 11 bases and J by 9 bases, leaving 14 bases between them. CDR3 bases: TGTGCCCAACCCTCAGACTGTGAGCAGTTCTTC. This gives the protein CAQPSDCEQFF.

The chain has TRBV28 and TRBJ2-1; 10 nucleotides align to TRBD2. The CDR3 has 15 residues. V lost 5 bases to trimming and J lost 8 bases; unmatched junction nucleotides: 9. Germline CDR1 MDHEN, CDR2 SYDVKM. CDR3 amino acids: CASSLLAGVEDEQFF. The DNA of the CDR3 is TGTGCCAGCAGTCTCCTAGCGGGAGTTGAGGATGAGCAGTTCTTC.

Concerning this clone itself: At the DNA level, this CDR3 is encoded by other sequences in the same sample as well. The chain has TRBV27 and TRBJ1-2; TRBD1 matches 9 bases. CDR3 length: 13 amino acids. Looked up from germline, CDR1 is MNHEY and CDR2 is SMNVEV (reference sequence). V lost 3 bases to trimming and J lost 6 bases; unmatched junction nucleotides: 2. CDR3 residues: CASSFGTGNGYTF. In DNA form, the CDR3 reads TGTGCCAGCAGTTTTGGGACAGGGAATGGCTACACCTTC.

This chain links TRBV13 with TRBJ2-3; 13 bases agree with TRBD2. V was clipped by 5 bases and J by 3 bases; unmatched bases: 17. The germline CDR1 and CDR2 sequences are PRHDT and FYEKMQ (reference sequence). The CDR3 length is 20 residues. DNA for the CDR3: TGTGCCAGCAGCGGAAAACTAACTAGCGGGGGGGCCGGTGGAACAGATACGCAGTATTTT. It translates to CASSGKLTSGGAGGTDTQYF.

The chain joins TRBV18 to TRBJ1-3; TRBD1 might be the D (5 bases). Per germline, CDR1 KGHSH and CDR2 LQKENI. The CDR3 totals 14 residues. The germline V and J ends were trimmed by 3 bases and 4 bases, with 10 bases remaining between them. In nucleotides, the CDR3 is TGTGCCAGCTCACCGGACACTCCCGGAAACACCATATATTTT. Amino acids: CASSPDTPGNTIYF.

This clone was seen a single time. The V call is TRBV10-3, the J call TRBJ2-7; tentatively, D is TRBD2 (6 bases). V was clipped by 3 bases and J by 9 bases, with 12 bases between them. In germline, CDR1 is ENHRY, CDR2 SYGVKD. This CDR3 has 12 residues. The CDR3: CAISESGEGQYF. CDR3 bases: TGTGCCATCAGTGAATCGGGAGAAGGGCAGTACTTC.

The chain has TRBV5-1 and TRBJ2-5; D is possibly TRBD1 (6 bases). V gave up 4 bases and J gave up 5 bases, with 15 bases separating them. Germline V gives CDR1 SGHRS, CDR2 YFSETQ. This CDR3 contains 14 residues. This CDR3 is CASSETQGSETQYF. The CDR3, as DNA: TGCGCCAGCAGCGAGACCCAGGGGTCCGAGACCCAGTACTTC.

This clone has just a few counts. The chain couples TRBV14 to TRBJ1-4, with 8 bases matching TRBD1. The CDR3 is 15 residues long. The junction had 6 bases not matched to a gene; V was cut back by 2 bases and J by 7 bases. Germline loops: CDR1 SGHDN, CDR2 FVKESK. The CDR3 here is CASSQPTGAFEKLFF. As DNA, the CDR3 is TGTGCCAGCAGCCAACCGACAGGGGCTTTTGAAAAACTGTTTTTT.

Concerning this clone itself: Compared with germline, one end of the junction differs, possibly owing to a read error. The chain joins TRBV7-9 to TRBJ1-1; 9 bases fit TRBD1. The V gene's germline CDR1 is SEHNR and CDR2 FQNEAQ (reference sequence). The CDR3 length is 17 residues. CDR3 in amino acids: CSSSLWGTGNRITEAFF. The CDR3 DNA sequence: TGTTCCAGCAGCTTATGGGGGACAGGGAATAGAATCACTGAAGCTTTCTTT.

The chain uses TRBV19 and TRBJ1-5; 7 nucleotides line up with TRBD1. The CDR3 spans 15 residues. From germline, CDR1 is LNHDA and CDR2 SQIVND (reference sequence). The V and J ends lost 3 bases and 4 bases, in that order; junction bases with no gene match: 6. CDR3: CASSMGTRGNQPQHF. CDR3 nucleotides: TGTGCCAGTAGTATGGGGACCAGGGGGAATCAGCCCCAGCATTTT.

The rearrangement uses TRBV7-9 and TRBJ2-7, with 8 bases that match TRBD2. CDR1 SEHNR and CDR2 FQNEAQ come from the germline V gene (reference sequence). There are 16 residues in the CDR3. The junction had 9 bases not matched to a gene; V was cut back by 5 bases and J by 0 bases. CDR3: CASSTPRGGSSYEQYF. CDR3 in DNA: TGTGCCAGCAGCACCCCTCGGGGGGGAAGCTCCTACGAGCAGTACTTC.